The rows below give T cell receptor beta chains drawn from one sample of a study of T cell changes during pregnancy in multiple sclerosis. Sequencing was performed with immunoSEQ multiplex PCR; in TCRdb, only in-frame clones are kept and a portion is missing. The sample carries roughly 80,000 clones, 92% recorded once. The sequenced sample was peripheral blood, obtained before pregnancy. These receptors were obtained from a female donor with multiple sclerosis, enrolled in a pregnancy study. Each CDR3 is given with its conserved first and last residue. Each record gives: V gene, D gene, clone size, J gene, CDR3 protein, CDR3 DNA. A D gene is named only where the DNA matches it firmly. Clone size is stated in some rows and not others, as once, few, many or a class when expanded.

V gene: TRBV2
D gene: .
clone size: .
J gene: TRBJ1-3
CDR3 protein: CASSEGRPESGNTIYF
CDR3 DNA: TGTGCCAGCAGTGAAGGCAGGCCGGAATCTGGAAACACCATATATTTT

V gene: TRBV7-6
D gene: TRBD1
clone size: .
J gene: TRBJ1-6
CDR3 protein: CAPRGSPYNSPLHF
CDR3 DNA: TGTGCCCCCAGGGGGTCGCCCTATAATTCACCCCTCCACTTT

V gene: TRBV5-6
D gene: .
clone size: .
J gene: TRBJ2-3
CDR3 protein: CASSSPDQGDTQYF
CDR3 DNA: TGTGCCAGCAGCTCACCGGACCAGGGAGATACGCAGTATTTT

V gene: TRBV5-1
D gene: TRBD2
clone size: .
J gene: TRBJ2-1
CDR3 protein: CASSLAPAGAGNEQFF
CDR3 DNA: TGCGCCAGCAGCTTGGCTCCAGCGGGGGCCGGCAATGAGCAGTTCTTC

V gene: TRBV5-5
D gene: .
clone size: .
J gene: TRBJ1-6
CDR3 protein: CASRGNRNSPLHF
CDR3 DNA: TGTGCCAGCAGGGGAAACAGGAATTCGCCCCTCCACTTT

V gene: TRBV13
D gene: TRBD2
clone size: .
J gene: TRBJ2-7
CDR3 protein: CASSLGSGGTYEQYF
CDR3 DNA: TGTGCCAGCAGCTTAGGTAGCGGGGGGACCTACGAGCAGTACTTC

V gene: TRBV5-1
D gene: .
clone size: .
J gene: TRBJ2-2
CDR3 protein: CASSLVGGDTGELFF
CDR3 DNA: TGCGCCAGCAGCTTGGTTGGCGGGGACACCGGGGAGCTGTTTTTT

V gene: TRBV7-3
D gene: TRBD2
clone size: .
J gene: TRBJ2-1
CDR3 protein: CASSLGTGSSGGARRIEQFF
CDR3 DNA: TGTGCCAGCAGCTTGGGGACAGGGTCTAGCGGGGGGGCTAGGAGAATTGAGCAGTTCTTC

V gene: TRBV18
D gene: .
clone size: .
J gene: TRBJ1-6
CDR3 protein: CASSPKSASTLHF
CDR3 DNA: TGTGCCAGCTCACCTAAGAGTGCCTCGACCCTCCACTTT

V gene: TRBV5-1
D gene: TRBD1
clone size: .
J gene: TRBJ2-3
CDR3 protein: CASSRDRATSTDTQYF
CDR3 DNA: TGCGCCAGCAGCCGTGACAGGGCGACTAGCACAGATACGCAGTATTTT

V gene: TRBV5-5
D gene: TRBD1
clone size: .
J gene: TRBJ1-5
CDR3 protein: CASRQGAGQPQHF
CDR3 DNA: TGTGCCAGTAGACAGGGGGCAGGGCAGCCCCAGCATTTT

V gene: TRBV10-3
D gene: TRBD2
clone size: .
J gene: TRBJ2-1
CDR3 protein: CAITPGTSNEQFF
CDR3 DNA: TGTGCCATCACGCCTGGGACTAGCAATGAGCAGTTCTTC

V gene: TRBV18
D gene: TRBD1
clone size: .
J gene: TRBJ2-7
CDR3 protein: CASSQKGQDMYEQYF
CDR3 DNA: TGTGCCAGCTCACAGAAGGGACAGGACATGTACGAGCAGTACTTC

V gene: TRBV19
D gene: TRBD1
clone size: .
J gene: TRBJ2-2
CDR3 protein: CASSIVGGSDTGELFF
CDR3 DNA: TGTGCCAGTAGTATAGTAGGGGGCTCGGACACCGGGGAGCTGTTTTTT

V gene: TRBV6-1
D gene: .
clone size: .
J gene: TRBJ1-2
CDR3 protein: CASSEAGRVGGYTF
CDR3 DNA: TGTGCCAGCAGTGAAGCAGGCAGGGTGGGCGGCTACACCTTC

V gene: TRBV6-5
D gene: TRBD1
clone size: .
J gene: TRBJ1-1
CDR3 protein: CASRRDRTNTEAFF
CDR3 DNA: TGTGCCAGCAGAAGGGACAGAACTAACACTGAAGCTTTCTTT

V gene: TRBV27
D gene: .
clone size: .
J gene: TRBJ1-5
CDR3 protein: CASVEPQHF
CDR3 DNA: TGTGCCAGCGTAGAGCCCCAGCATTTT

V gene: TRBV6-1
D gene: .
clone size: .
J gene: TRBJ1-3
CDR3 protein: CASTTGVGNTIYF
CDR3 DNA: TGTGCCAGTACCACCGGGGTGGGAAACACCATATATTTT

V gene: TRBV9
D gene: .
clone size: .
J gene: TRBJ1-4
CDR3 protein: CASSSDGVANEKLFF
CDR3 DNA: TGTGCCAGCAGCTCGGACGGGGTGGCTAATGAAAAACTGTTTTTT

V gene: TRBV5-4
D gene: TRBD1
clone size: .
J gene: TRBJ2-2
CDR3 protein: CASSLVRTGNTGELFF
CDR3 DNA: TGTGCCAGCAGCTTGGTCAGGACAGGTAACACCGGGGAGCTGTTTTTT

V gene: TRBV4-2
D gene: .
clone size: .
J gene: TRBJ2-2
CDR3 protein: CASSQETLSSGELFF
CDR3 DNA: TGTGCCAGCAGCCAAGAAACCCTTAGCTCCGGGGAGCTGTTTTTT

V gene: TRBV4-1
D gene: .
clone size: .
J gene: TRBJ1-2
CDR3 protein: CASSHSHPGGYTF
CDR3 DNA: TGCGCCAGCAGCCACTCACATCCGGGGGGCTACACCTTC

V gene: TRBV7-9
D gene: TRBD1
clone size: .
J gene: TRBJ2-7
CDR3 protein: CASSPGQGLLTDYEQYF
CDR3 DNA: TGTGCCAGCAGCCCAGGACAGGGTTTGTTGACAGACTACGAGCAGTACTTC

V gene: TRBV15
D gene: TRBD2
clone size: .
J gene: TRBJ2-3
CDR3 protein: CATSNSGGGLDTQYF
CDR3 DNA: TGTGCCACCAGCAACAGCGGGGGCGGGTTAGATACGCAGTATTTT

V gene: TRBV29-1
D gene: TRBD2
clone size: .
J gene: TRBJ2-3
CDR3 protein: CSVGWLAGMTRLLTQYF
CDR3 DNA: TGCAGCGTTGGATGGCTAGCGGGGATGACACGTCTTCTTACGCAGTATTTT

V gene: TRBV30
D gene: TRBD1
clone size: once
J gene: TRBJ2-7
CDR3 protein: CAWDNRDSNYEQYF
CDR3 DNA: TGTGCCTGGGATAACCGGGACAGCAACTACGAGCAGTACTTC

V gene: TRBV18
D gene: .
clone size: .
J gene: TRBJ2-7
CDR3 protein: CASSPGGTAIEQYF
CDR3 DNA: TGTGCCAGCTCACCAGGAGGGACAGCGATCGAGCAGTACTTC

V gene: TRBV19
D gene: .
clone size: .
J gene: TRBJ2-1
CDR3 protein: CASSIGAGTKEQFF
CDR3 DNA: TGTGCCAGTAGTATTGGGGCAGGGACAAAAGAGCAGTTCTTC

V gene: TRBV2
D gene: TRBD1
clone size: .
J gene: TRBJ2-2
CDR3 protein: CASTQTGGSGGELFF
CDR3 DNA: TGTGCCAGCACGCAGACAGGGGGCAGTGGCGGGGAGCTGTTTTTT